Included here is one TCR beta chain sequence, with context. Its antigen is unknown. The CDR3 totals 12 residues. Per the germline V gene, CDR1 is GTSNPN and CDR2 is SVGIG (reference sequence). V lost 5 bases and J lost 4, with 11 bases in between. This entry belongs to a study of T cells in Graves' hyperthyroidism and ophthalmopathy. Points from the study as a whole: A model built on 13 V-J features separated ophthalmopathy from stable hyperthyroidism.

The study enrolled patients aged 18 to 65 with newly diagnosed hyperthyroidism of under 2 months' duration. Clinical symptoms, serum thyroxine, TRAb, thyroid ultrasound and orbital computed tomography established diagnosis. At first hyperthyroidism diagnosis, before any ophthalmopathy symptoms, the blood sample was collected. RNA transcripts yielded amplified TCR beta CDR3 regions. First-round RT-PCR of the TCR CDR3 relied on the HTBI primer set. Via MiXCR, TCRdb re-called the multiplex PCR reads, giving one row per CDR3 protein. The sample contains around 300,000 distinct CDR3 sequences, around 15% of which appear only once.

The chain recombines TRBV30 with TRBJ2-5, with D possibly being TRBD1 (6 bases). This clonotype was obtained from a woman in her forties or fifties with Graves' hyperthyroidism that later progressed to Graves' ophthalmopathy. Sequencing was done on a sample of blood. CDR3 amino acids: CAWGQFGETQYF. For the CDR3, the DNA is TGTGCCTGGGGACAGTTTGGAGAGACCCAGTACTTC.